The 9 T cell receptor beta chains below were found in one sample sequenced in a study of control samples from healthy donors and cancer patients. The assay was immunoSEQ multiplex PCR, and TCRdb's table has in-frame clones only and misses some. The top ten hold approximately 8% of the sample, which has about 130,000 clones, about 90% seen once. The sample comprised PBMCs. The receptor source for this set is a man aged 50 or older with head and neck cancer.

The chain carries TRBV2 and TRBJ1-2; 9 nucleotides align to TRBD1. The CDR3 loop spans 14 amino acids. Per the germline V gene, CDR1 is SNHLY and CDR2 is FYNNEI. Unmatched junction bases numbered 6, after V lost 6 bases and J lost 4 bases. The CDR3 bases are TGTGCCAGCAGAAGGGGACAGGGAGCCTATGGCTACACCTTC. This translates into CASRRGQGAYGYTF.

The rearrangement uses TRBV28 and TRBJ1-1; D gene ambiguous. The germline gives CDR1 MDHEN, CDR2 SYDVKM. This CDR3 region has 13 residues. Between the trimmed V and J ends, which lost 3 bases and 1 base, there was a span of 6 bases. CDR3 amino acids: CASSLTQNTEAFF. The CDR3 DNA follows: TGTGCCAGCAGTTTGACACAGAACACTGAAGCTTTCTTT.

The chain employs TRBV5-1 and TRBJ1-2; 7 positions match TRBD1. V shed 2 bases, J shed 4 bases, and the junction held 8 bases outside the gene matches. The CDR3 sequence is 15 residues long. Looked up from germline, CDR1 is SGHRS and CDR2 is YFSETQ. The CDR3 sequence: CASSFTGTVSYGYTF. The CDR3 DNA follows: TGCGCCAGCAGCTTCACCGGGACAGTGAGCTATGGCTACACCTTC.

The chain couples TRBV25-1 to TRBJ2-2; D gene unclear. Trimming pared 3 bases from V and 6 bases from J, leaving 8 bases between. This CDR3 comprises 13 residues. In germline, CDR1 is MGHDK, CDR2 SYGVNS. The chain's CDR3 is CASSDIGSGELFF. The CDR3 DNA reads as TGTGCCAGCAGTGATATAGGGTCCGGGGAGCTGTTTTTT.

The CDR3 coding sequence is TGTGCCAGCAGCCCCGGGACGGTTGGGGGCTACACCTTC. As protein: CASSPGTVGGYTF. The chain carries TRBV11-1 and TRBJ1-2; D may be TRBD1 (5 bases). The germline V gene encodes CDR1 SGHAT and CDR2 FQDESV (reference sequence). Trimming left V 5 bases short and J 8 bases short, with 15 bases between. The CDR3 runs 13 residues.

The V gene is TRBV25-1, the J gene TRBJ1-2; tentative D call: TRBD1 (6 bases). Germline V gene sequence: CDR1 MGHDK, CDR2 SYGVNS. The CDR3 totals 13 residues. Trimming cost V 1 base and J 5 bases, with 8 bases left between them. Here the CDR3 reads CASSESTGYGYTF. In DNA form, the CDR3 reads TGTGCCAGCAGTGAATCCACAGGGTATGGCTACACCTTC.

The J gene is TRBJ1-2, the V gene TRBV7-8; 11 bases are a match to TRBD1. CDR1 is SGHVS and CDR2 is FQNEAQ in the germline V gene. The V gene end was trimmed by 5 bases and the J gene end by 6 bases; junction bases not matched to a gene: 5. This CDR3 has 14 residues. The CDR3 region has the DNA TGTGCCAGCAGCGGACAGGGGGCTAGGGATGGCTACACCTTC. Its translation: CASSGQGARDGYTF.

The genes are TRBV7-6 and TRBJ2-2; D perhaps matches TRBD2 (6 bases). This CDR3 is 15 amino acids long. Germline assignment: CDR1 SGHVS and CDR2 FNYEAQ. The V end lost 0 bases, the J end lost 5 bases, and 10 bases lay between the germline ends. The CDR3 coding sequence is TGTGCCAGCAGCTTAGCCGGAGCGGGTACCGGGGAGCTGTTTTTT. Amino acids: CASSLAGAGTGELFF.

A few counts support this clone. This chain links TRBV4-2 with TRBJ1-1; D gene ambiguous. Trimming took off 1 base at V and 4 bases at J, with 10 bases between the two ends. The CDR3 loop spans 14 amino acids. Germline V gives CDR1 LGHNA, CDR2 YNFKEQ. The CDR3 region has the DNA TGTGCCAGCAGCCAAGTTAAGCGGGGCACTGAAGCTTTCTTT. This sequence encodes CASSQVKRGTEAFF.